The clone carrying this TCR beta chain has more than one count but fewer than ten. The CDR3 totals 17 residues. Germline CDR1 is MNHEY and CDR2 is SMNVEV (reference sequence). V gave up 4 bases and J gave up 3 bases, with 19 bases separating them. The data belong to a study of T cell responses to AZD1222 COVID-19 vaccine. The protocol was immunoSEQ multiplex PCR, while the TCRdb copy is restricted to in-frame clones and leaves out a portion. The repertoire holds nearly 200,000 clones, with over 85% as singletons. The J gene is TRBJ2-1, the V gene TRBV27; D ambiguous. Source: peripheral blood, taken 28 days after the second AZD1222 dose. The receptor's source is an adult who received the AZD1222 COVID-19 vaccine. For the CDR3, the DNA is TGTGCCAGCAGTTCCCCCCCTCGAGGCCCTCTCTACAATGAGCAGTTCTTC. Protein sequence: CASSSPPRGPLYNEQFF.